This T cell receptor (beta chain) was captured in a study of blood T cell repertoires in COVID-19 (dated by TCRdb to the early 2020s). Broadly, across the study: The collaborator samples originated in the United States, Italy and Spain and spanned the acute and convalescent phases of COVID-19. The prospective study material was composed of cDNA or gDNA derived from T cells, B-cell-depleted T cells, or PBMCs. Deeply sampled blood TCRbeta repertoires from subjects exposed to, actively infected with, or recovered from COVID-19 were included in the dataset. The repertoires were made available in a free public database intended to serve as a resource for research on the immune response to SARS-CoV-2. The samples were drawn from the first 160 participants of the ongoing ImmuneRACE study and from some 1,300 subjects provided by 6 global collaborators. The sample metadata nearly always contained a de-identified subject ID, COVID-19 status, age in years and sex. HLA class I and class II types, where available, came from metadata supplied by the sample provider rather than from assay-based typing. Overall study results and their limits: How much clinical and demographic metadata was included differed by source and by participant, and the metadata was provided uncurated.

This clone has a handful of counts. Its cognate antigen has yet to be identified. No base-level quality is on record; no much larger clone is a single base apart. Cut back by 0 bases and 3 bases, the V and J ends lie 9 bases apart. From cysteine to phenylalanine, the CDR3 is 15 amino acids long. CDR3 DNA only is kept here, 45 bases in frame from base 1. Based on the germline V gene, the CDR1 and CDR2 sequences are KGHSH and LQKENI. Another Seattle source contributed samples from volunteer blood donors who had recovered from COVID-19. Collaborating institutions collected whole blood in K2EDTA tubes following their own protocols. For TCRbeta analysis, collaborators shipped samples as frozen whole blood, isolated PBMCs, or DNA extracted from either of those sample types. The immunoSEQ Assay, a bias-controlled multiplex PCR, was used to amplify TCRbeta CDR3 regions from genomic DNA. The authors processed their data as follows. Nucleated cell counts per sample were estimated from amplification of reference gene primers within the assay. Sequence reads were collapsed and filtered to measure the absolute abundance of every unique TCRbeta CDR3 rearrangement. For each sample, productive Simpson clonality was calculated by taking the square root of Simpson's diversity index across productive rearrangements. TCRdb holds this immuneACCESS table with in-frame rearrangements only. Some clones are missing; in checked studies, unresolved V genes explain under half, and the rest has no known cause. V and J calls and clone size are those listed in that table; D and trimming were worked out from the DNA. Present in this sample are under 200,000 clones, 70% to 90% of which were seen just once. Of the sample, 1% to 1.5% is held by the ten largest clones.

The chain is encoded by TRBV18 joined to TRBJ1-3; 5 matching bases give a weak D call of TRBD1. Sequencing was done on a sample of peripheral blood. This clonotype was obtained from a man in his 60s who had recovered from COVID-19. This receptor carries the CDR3 CASSPPGDFGNTIYF. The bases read TGTGCCAGCTCACCACCAGGGGACTTTGGAAACACCATATATTTT.